This T cell receptor (beta chain) was found in a study of beta chain features in type 1 diabetes. Overall study findings and caveats: Moderate yet significant TCRB CDR3 shortening was seen in Type 1 diabetes patients in all four CD4+ subsets.

cDNA synthesis used the whole RNA isolate, giving expressed TCRB sequences. Generated by immunoSEQ multiplex PCR, the TCRdb table keeps only in-frame clones and is missing some. Here the sample spans 250,000 to 350,000 clones, 15% being singletons. On average, the one heparinised blood draw given by each donor was 90 to 150 mL. Regarding this clone: Its antigen is unidentified.

Sequenced input: naive CD4+ T cells from blood. The TCR was taken from a man aged 18 to 30 with type 1 diabetes.

For the CDR3, the DNA is TGTGCCTGGGTGAGCGTGGGGGGAGGCAATCAGCCCCAGCATTTT. Its protein is CAWVSVGGGNQPQHF. J is TRBJ1-5 and V is TRBV30, with D possibly being TRBD1 (5 bases). Germline V gene lookup returns CDR1 GTSNPN and CDR2 SVGIG (reference sequence). Deletions cut 5 bases from V and 2 bases from J, with 16 bases between. This CDR3 is built from 15 residues.